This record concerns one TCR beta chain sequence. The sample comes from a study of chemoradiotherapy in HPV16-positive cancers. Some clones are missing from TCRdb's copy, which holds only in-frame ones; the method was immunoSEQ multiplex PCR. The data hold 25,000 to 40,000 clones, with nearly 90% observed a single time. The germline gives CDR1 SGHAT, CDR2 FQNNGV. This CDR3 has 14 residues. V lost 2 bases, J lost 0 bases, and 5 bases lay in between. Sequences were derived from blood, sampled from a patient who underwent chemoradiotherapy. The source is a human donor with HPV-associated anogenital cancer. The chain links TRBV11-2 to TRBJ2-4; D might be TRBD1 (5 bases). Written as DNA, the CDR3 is TGTGCCAGCAGCTTACAGGGAGCCAAAAACATTCAGTACTTC. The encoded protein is CASSLQGAKNIQYF.